The rows below give T cell receptor beta chains drawn from one sample of a study of T cells of healthy individuals. TCRdb itself ran the 5' RACE reads through MiXCR, one entry per CDR3 protein. In the table there are 85,000 to 100,000 distinct CDR3 sequences, under 20% of which are singletons. These receptor sequences come from a human donor in good health. Both conserved end residues are part of each CDR3. D genes are given only for firm matches. Size tells how often a clone was seen (once, few, many) or the class of an expanded clone, and some rows leave it out.

V gene: TRBV18
D gene: -
J gene: TRBJ2-1
clone size: few
CDR3 protein: CASSPPLPGQSSYNEQFF
CDR3 DNA: TGTGCCAGCTCACCACCGTTACCCGGCCAGAGCTCCTACAATGAGCAGTTCTTC

V gene: TRBV20-1
D gene: TRBD2
J gene: TRBJ2-5
clone size: -
CDR3 protein: CSARDPRGAGETQYF
CDR3 DNA: TGCAGTGCTAGAGATCCGCGGGGGGCCGGAGAGACCCAGTACTTC

V gene: TRBV2
D gene: -
J gene: TRBJ2-5
clone size: few
CDR3 protein: CASSDARGVETQYF
CDR3 DNA: TGTGCCAGCAGTGATGCCAGGGGGGTAGAGACCCAGTACTTC

V gene: TRBV24-1
D gene: TRBD2
J gene: TRBJ2-1
clone size: -
CDR3 protein: CATAGVSYNEQFF
CDR3 DNA: TGTGCCACCGCGGGGGTTTCCTACAATGAGCAGTTCTTC

V gene: TRBV29-1
D gene: -
J gene: TRBJ1-1
clone size: -
CDR3 protein: CSVDPGQNEAFF
CDR3 DNA: TGCAGCGTTGACCCCGGACAGAATGAAGCTTTCTTT

V gene: TRBV5-1
D gene: -
J gene: TRBJ1-5
clone size: -
CDR3 protein: CASSETGNQPQHF
CDR3 DNA: TGCGCCAGCAGCGAGACAGGCAATCAGCCCCAGCATTTT

V gene: TRBV5-1
D gene: -
J gene: TRBJ2-2
clone size: -
CDR3 protein: CASSHGAGELFF
CDR3 DNA: TGCGCCAGCAGCCATGGAGCCGGGGAGCTGTTTTTT

V gene: TRBV7-2
D gene: -
J gene: TRBJ1-5
clone size: many
CDR3 protein: CASSNLGGGQPQHF
CDR3 DNA: TGTGCCAGCAGTAACCTGGGGGGAGGTCAGCCCCAGCATTTT

V gene: TRBV12-3/TRBV12-4
D gene: -
J gene: TRBJ1-1
clone size: -
CDR3 protein: CASSFLEYGTEAFF
CDR3 DNA: TGTGCCAGCAGTTTTTTAGAATACGGCACTGAAGCTTTCTTT

V gene: TRBV6-2/TRBV6-3
D gene: -
J gene: TRBJ1-1
clone size: many
CDR3 protein: CASSAGRLNTEAFF
CDR3 DNA: TGTGCCAGCAGTGCGGGCCGTTTGAACACTGAAGCTTTCTTT

V gene: TRBV4-2
D gene: TRBD2
J gene: TRBJ2-7
clone size: many
CDR3 protein: CASSPSTSGRVEQYF
CDR3 DNA: TGTGCCAGCTCTCCCTCGACTAGCGGGAGGGTCGAGCAGTACTTC

V gene: TRBV4-2
D gene: -
J gene: TRBJ2-3
clone size: -
CDR3 protein: CASSGLAIPDTQYF
CDR3 DNA: TGTGCCAGCAGCGGGCTAGCGATCCCAGATACGCAGTATTTT

V gene: TRBV5-6
D gene: TRBD1
J gene: TRBJ1-4
clone size: many
CDR3 protein: CASSFAGTGGEKLFF
CDR3 DNA: TGTGCCAGCAGCTTCGCCGGGACAGGGGGTGAAAAACTGTTTTTT

V gene: TRBV25-1
D gene: -
J gene: TRBJ2-3
clone size: -
CDR3 protein: CASTPSRGFRSDTQYF
CDR3 DNA: TGTGCCAGCACCCCGTCAAGGGGATTTAGGTCAGATACGCAGTATTTT

V gene: TRBV4-2
D gene: TRBD2
J gene: TRBJ2-7
clone size: -
CDR3 protein: CASSPRGEEASSYEQYF
CDR3 DNA: TGTGCCAGCAGCCCCCGGGGGGAGGAGGCCAGCTCCTACGAGCAGTACTTC

V gene: TRBV7-2
D gene: TRBD1
J gene: TRBJ1-2
clone size: few
CDR3 protein: CASSRKDRVYGYTF
CDR3 DNA: TGTGCCAGCAGCCGGAAGGACAGGGTCTACGGCTACACCTTC

V gene: TRBV20-1
D gene: -
J gene: TRBJ1-5
clone size: few
CDR3 protein: CSATGTPRSNQPQHF
CDR3 DNA: TGCAGTGCTACAGGGACTCCACGGAGCAATCAGCCCCAGCATTTT

V gene: TRBV7-2
D gene: -
J gene: TRBJ2-7
clone size: few
CDR3 protein: CASSPRAAAGYSYEQYF
CDR3 DNA: TGTGCCAGCAGCCCCCGGGCGGCAGCCGGGTATAGCTACGAGCAGTACTTC

V gene: TRBV20-1
D gene: TRBD1
J gene: TRBJ1-2
clone size: many
CDR3 protein: CSATSGQGVNGYTF
CDR3 DNA: TGCAGTGCTACTTCGGGACAGGGTGTGAATGGCTACACCTTC

V gene: TRBV6-5
D gene: -
J gene: TRBJ2-3
clone size: -
CDR3 protein: CASSYPGRDTQYF
CDR3 DNA: TGTGCCAGCAGTTACCCAGGGAGGGATACGCAGTATTTT

V gene: TRBV7-3
D gene: -
J gene: TRBJ2-7
clone size: -
CDR3 protein: CASSLTATLTSYEQYF
CDR3 DNA: TGTGCCAGCAGCTTGACAGCAACCCTGACCTCCTACGAGCAGTACTTC

V gene: TRBV6-5
D gene: TRBD1
J gene: TRBJ1-5
clone size: few
CDR3 protein: CASSYSGGRQPQHF
CDR3 DNA: TGTGCCAGCAGTTATTCAGGGGGCCGGCAGCCCCAGCATTTT

V gene: TRBV5-5
D gene: -
J gene: TRBJ1-4
clone size: -
CDR3 protein: CASSLGSEAEKLFF
CDR3 DNA: TGTGCCAGCAGCTTGGGTTCCGAAGCTGAAAAACTGTTTTTT

V gene: TRBV5-1
D gene: -
J gene: TRBJ2-3
clone size: many
CDR3 protein: CASSLPAGLTDTQYF
CDR3 DNA: TGCGCCAGCAGCTTGCCGGCGGGACTCACAGATACGCAGTATTTT

V gene: TRBV19
D gene: -
J gene: TRBJ2-5
clone size: -
CDR3 protein: CASSSAVQETQYF
CDR3 DNA: TGTGCCAGTAGTAGCGCAGTACAAGAGACCCAGTACTTC

V gene: TRBV4-1
D gene: TRBD2
J gene: TRBJ2-1
clone size: few
CDR3 protein: CASSQGILAGSSYNEQFF
CDR3 DNA: TGCGCCAGCAGCCAAGGGATCCTAGCGGGGAGCTCCTACAATGAGCAGTTCTTC

V gene: TRBV20-1
D gene: TRBD1
J gene: TRBJ1-3
clone size: -
CDR3 protein: CSAGTGFSGNTIYF
CDR3 DNA: TGCAGTGCTGGGACAGGGTTCTCTGGAAACACCATATATTTT

V gene: TRBV29-1
D gene: -
J gene: TRBJ1-5
clone size: many
CDR3 protein: CSVGQINQPQHF
CDR3 DNA: TGCAGCGTTGGGCAGATCAATCAGCCCCAGCATTTT

V gene: TRBV28
D gene: TRBD1
J gene: TRBJ2-3
clone size: many
CDR3 protein: CASSLWGQDTDTQYF
CDR3 DNA: TGTGCCAGCAGTTTATGGGGACAGGACACAGATACGCAGTATTTT

V gene: TRBV2
D gene: -
J gene: TRBJ1-4
clone size: -
CDR3 protein: CASSVEVWEKLFF
CDR3 DNA: TGTGCCAGCAGTGTTGAGGTTTGGGAAAAACTGTTTTTT

V gene: TRBV29-1
D gene: TRBD1
J gene: TRBJ2-7
clone size: many
CDR3 protein: CSVSSGTALVGKGQYF
CDR3 DNA: TGCAGCGTCTCGTCCGGGACAGCCTTGGTAGGGAAAGGGCAGTACTTC

V gene: TRBV5-1
D gene: -
J gene: TRBJ1-2
clone size: few
CDR3 protein: CASSLAGSYGYTF
CDR3 DNA: TGCGCCAGCAGCTTGGCCGGGAGCTATGGCTACACCTTC

V gene: TRBV15
D gene: -
J gene: TRBJ2-1
clone size: few
CDR3 protein: CATSRDWGDEQFF
CDR3 DNA: TGTGCCACCAGCAGAGATTGGGGGGATGAGCAGTTCTTC

V gene: TRBV18
D gene: -
J gene: TRBJ1-1
clone size: medium-sized
CDR3 protein: CASSPGYGDTEAFF
CDR3 DNA: TGTGCCAGCTCACCAGGTTACGGGGATACTGAAGCTTTCTTT

V gene: TRBV28
D gene: -
J gene: TRBJ2-3
clone size: many
CDR3 protein: CASSSDSRGAGFTDTQYF
CDR3 DNA: TGTGCCAGCAGTTCCGACTCGCGGGGCGCGGGTTTCACAGATACGCAGTATTTT

V gene: TRBV6-2/TRBV6-3
D gene: -
J gene: TRBJ1-1
clone size: few
CDR3 protein: CASRVDLSNTEAFF
CDR3 DNA: TGTGCCAGCCGGGTAGATCTTTCGAACACTGAAGCTTTCTTT

V gene: TRBV6-5
D gene: TRBD2
J gene: TRBJ2-1
clone size: medium-sized
CDR3 protein: CASSPATSGGRDEQFF
CDR3 DNA: TGTGCCAGCAGCCCGGCCACTAGCGGGGGGAGGGATGAGCAGTTCTTC